The T cell receptor (beta chain) described here comes from a study of T-cell reconstitution after alpha-beta-depleted transplantation in children (dated by TCRdb to 2016 to 2017). Concerning the study at large: Using TCR repertoire profiling, the study followed T-cell immune reconstitution in a quantitative way in children after TCRalphabeta/CD19-depleted allogeneic hematopoietic cell transplantation.

The treatment or condition label for this specimen denotes: allogeneic hematopoietic cell transplantation with graft depleted of TCRalphabeta T cells and CD19 B cells. The transplant recipients were children given TCRalphabeta/CD19-depleted allogeneic hematopoietic cell grafts. CDR3 length: 18 amino acids, cysteine to phenylalanine. This entry keeps only the CDR3 DNA: 54 bases, framed from base 1. The germline V gene sets CDR1 to SGHVS and CDR2 to FNYEAQ. V lost 0 bases and J lost 0 bases, and the count of bases not matched to a germline gene is 0. Findings and caveats that apply to the study as a whole: In some patients, the high TCRbeta diversity seen at day 60 was put down to recipient T cells and intrathymic progenitors that had survived conditioning. The apparently early recovery of alphabetaT-cell counts about two months after transplant reportedly depended on only several hundred rapidly expanded clones that came from non-depleted graft cells. Hyperexpanded clone frequencies declined over subsequent months; after one year, T-cell counts and TCRbeta diversity were mostly attributed to newly produced T cells.

Libraries came from PCR. The sequencer listed for this sample is Illumina HiSeq 2500. TCR library preparation used molecular barcoding, with unique molecular identifiers applied to normalize quantification of the TCRbeta repertoire. TCRdb reworked the public reads: Q25 trimming with fastp, MiXCR clone assembly, productive beta chains retained. Entries are consolidated by CDR3 protein sequence, retaining the most common genes and DNA. The sample data list more than 200,000 distinct CDR3 sequences, and about 25% of these were observed just once. The ten largest clones add up to approximately 2.5% of the sample. This clonotype turned up a few times. Its antigen target is currently unknown. No base-level quality is on record; no much larger clone is a single base apart.

The material sequenced was PBMCs, taken before TCRalphabeta/CD19-depleted stem cell transplant. The chain is encoded by TRBV7-6 joined to TRBJ2-6, and TRBD2 matches 12 of the central bases. This TCR was sampled from a girl between 2 and 10 years old with Fanconi anemia, due to receive a stem cell transplant. The CDR3 is CASSLATSGSSGANVLTF. The sequenced DNA is TGTGCCAGCAGCTTAGCGACTAGCGGGAGCTCTGGGGCCAACGTCCTGACTTTC.